This TCR beta chain was profiled in a study of blood T cell repertoires in COVID-19. Only in-frame clones appear in the TCRdb table, and some are missing; sequencing was by immunoSEQ multiplex PCR. The top ten hold about 0.7% of the sample, which has some 250,000 clones, nearly 90% seen once. Germline CDR1 is MNHEY and CDR2 is SMNVEV (reference sequence). Trimming took 2 bases from V and 1 from J, leaving 5 bases between them. The CDR3 contains 13 residues. This clonotype was obtained from a human donor in a cohort sampled during active COVID-19. The rearrangement links TRBV27 to TRBJ1-1; unclear D gene. Sequenced input: peripheral blood. The CDR3: CASSLAQNTEAFF. DNA for the CDR3: TGTGCCAGCAGTTTAGCACAGAACACTGAAGCTTTCTTT.